The 2 T cell receptor beta chains listed next were all sequenced from one sample in a study of response to subunit inactivated influenza vaccine. MiXCR was run by TCRdb on the RT-PCR reads, yielding one entry per CDR3 protein. This table has 290,000 or so distinct CDR3 sequences, roughly 22% appearing once. The sample here was PBMCs from blood, taken about 20 months after vaccination. Receptor source: a man between 50 and 75 years old who received an inactivated influenza vaccine.

This clonotype appeared a few times. The V gene is TRBV7-3, the J gene TRBJ1-6; no reliable D call. V was cut by 7 bases and J by 7 bases, with 11 bases left in between. The CDR3 spans 13 residues. CDR1 SGHTA and CDR2 FQGTGA come from the germline V gene. The CDR3 reads CASNLGYNSPLHF. For the CDR3, the DNA is TGTGCCAGCAACTTGGGTTACAATTCACCCCTCCACTTT.

The sample holds a few counts of this clonotype. This chain joins TRBV7-9 and TRBJ2-7, with D tentatively TRBD2 (7 bases). V was trimmed by 8 bases and J by 2 bases, leaving 22 bases between them. There are 16 residues in the CDR3. Germline V gives CDR1 SEHNR, CDR2 FQNEAQ (reference sequence). The CDR3 nucleotides read TGTGCCAGCGAGGGCCCCCGGGGGGCAGGTCCCTACGAGCAGTACTTC. It codes for CASEGPRGAGPYEQYF.